This TCR beta chain came from a study of shared clonotypes between healthy human individuals. Overall study results and limits: Incompleteness in sorted-subset sequencing, despite large depth, was shown by rarefaction. Represented diversity, genetic and exposure-history alike, was limited by few donors. Sharing across four donors was highest in naive CD4 (roughly 5%) and lowest in memory CD8 (0.4%).

Remarks on this clone: The antigen remains undetermined.

Cells designated naive CD8 were CD45RO-negative and were positively selected for CCR7, with terminally differentiated effector memory CD45RA+ cells excluded. Between the trimmed V and J ends, which lost 4 bases and 0 bases, there was a span of 13 bases. Germline-derived CDR1 and CDR2 are MNHEY and SMNVEV (reference sequence). The CDR3 contains 16 residues. Using immunoSEQ multiplex PCR, the repertoire was profiled, and TCRdb retains in-frame clones only, with some absent. This sample carries roughly 1,800,000 clones, over 85% of them seen once, and the ten largest clones take 0.9% to 1.5%. The TCR sequence derives from a man aged 18 to 30 in good health. The sample was naive CD8+ T cells sorted from blood. The J gene is TRBJ2-1, the V gene TRBV27; D is possibly TRBD1 (6 bases). CDR3: CASSSQGFGSYNEQFF. DNA for the CDR3: TGTGCCAGCAGTTCACAGGGATTTGGCTCCTACAATGAGCAGTTCTTC.